This record concerns one T cell receptor beta chain sequence. There is no known antigen for this receptor. Per-nucleotide qualities are absent, and no much larger clonotype sits a single base away. The TCR beta CDR3 regions were amplified from RNA transcripts. The first round of RT-PCR for the TCR CDR3 was performed with the HTBI primer set and the Qiagen OneStep RT-PCR kit. Libraries were constructed in a second round of multiplex PCR, after which size selection and purification were carried out. The libraries were sequenced on an Illumina HiSeq2000 using paired-end 100 bp reads. Turning to the authors' computational methods: Raw data were processed with SOAPnuke, discarding reads with adapters, uncalled bases, mean Phred below 15, or no exact constant-primer or identifier match. COPE v1.2.5 was used to merge high-quality paired reads, and clonotypes were defined as unique nucleotide sequences. Clonotypes were aligned to IMGT TRBV, TRBD and TRBJ reference segments using MiTCR v1.1. The analysis included only V-J combinations with a frequency above 0.0001, which together covered around 99% of the repertoires. A TCS score was defined as the ratio of F50 (clonal expansion) to E x V (chaos), with BLOSUM62-based TCRdist applied between CDR3 peptides within each V-J. Welch's t-statistics and random forest reduced 514 V-J features to 13, which were used in a naive Bayes classifier (R e1071). TCRdb reprocessed the public reads (quality trimming at Q25 with fastp, clone calling with MiXCR) and kept in-frame beta chains. Each CDR3 protein appears once, grouped with its most common genes and DNA. These V and J calls are TCRdb output, not the study's own analysis. Recorded for this sample are approximately 570,000 distinct CDR3 sequences; 20% of them occurred a single time. The top ten hold 47% of the sample.

Trimming takes 3 bases from V and 7 bases from J, and the germline ends sit 24 bases apart. The CDR3 sequence holds 18 residues, the cysteine and phenylalanine included. The only DNA kept is the CDR3, 54 bases in frame from the first base. CDR1 and CDR2 are drawn from the germline V gene: KGHSH, LQKENI. The data stem from a study of T cells in Graves' hyperthyroidism and ophthalmopathy (dated by TCRdb to 2018 to 2020). In terms of the full investigation: Peripheral blood samples were taken at initial diagnosis, before any treatment was given. A discovery cohort of about 95 patients, approximately 44 with Graves' ophthalmopathy and approximately 55 with stable Graves' hyperthyroidism, was used to find distinguishing TCR V-J signatures. Prospective prediction of ophthalmopathy was tested in an independent validation cohort of approximately 19 hyperthyroidism patients and 17 patients who later progressed to ophthalmopathy. For training and testing, the 80 to 100 patients in the discovery cohort were randomly divided in a 7:3 ratio. In addition, the study compared T-cell repertoires in thyroid tissue and in blood from six Graves' hyperthyroidism patients. After blood sampling, hyperthyroidism patients were treated with methimazole at a starting dose of 30 mg daily, and ophthalmopathy patients were treated with high-dose intravenous methylprednisolone. TCR Vbeta CDR3 sequencing of roughly 140 peripheral blood samples (under 45 ophthalmopathy, over 70 hyperthyroidism and roughly 17 progressor patients) is reported in the paper.

Ophthalmopathy patients had moderately to severely active disease, with a Clinical Activity Score of 3 or more, a NOSPECS grade of 4 or more, and a disease duration of less than 3 months. Patients with uncontrolled infections, other autoimmune diseases, pregnancy or lactation were excluded. Diagnoses were based on clinical symptoms, serum thyroxine and TRAb, thyroid ultrasound and orbital computed tomography. PBMCs were isolated from 10 ml of fresh peripheral blood by Ficoll-Paque density gradient centrifugation. Total RNA was extracted using Trizol reagent, and RNA quality was assessed on an Agilent 2100 Bioanalyzer. Points the paper makes about the study in general: In validation, progression to ophthalmopathy was predicted by the model with around 71% sensitivity and 72.22% specificity, a median of approximately 6.5 months before onset. In cross-validation, a model built on a 13 V-J signature told ophthalmopathy apart from stable hyperthyroidism with about 90% sensitivity and approximately 84% specificity, and in testing the same model reached 80%/75%. No statistical method was used to fix the sample size in advance, and group allocation was not hidden from the investigators. Blood samples also contained most of the expanded thyroid clonotypes (frequency above 0.001), which suggests that blood repertoires may reflect thyroid immune responses.

The source material was blood. The chain is assembled from TRBV18 and TRBJ1-4, with an unclear D gene assignment. The sequence came from a man in his forties with Graves' ophthalmopathy. CDR3 region: CASSPSSGSFTASEKLFF. The DNA is as follows: TGTGCCAGCTCACCGTCCTCCGGTTCCTTCACGGCCAGTGAAAAACTGTTTTTT.